This passage covers 9 T cell receptor beta chains from one sample sequenced in a study of monozygotic twins with inflammatory bowel disease. TCRdb reprocessed the 5' RACE reads, with one entry per CDR3 protein and no DNA. The sample table sets out around 370,000 distinct CDR3 sequences. The sequenced sample consisted of blood. The receptors here all came from a human donor with ulcerative colitis or Crohn's disease, or a healthy co-twin of an affected twin (not recorded which).

The genes are TRBV5-4 and TRBJ2-1; checking the TCRdb D call of TRBD1 is not possible without DNA. The germline V gene has CDR1 SGHNT and CDR2 YYREEE (reference sequence). The CDR3 covers 16 residues. This chain's CDR3 is CASSAQLGVLRNEQFF.

The chain links TRBV20-1 to TRBJ1-5. Germline V gene sequence: CDR1 DFQATT, CDR2 SNEGSKA (reference sequence). The CDR3 has 15 residues. The CDR3 is CSAEPQVIGNQPQHF.

J is TRBJ1-5 and V is TRBV28. The CDR3 is 13 residues long. The germline gives CDR1 MDHEN, CDR2 SYDVKM. The CDR3 here is CASMGFSNQPQHF.

V gene TRBV29-1 combines with J gene TRBJ2-5; checking the TCRdb D call of TRBD1 is not possible without DNA. CDR1 is SQVTM and CDR2 is ANQGSEA in the germline V gene. There are 11 residues in the CDR3. The CDR3 loop reads CSVHRGETQYF.

The genes are TRBV19 and TRBJ1-1; without DNA, the TCRdb call of TRBD1 cannot be checked. The CDR3 runs to 18 residues. Germline-derived CDR1 and CDR2 are LNHDA and SQIVND (reference sequence). The CDR3 loop is CASSIGRGEYYYISEAFF.

The chain recombines TRBV3-1 with TRBJ2-1; TCRdb lists TRBD2, though no DNA is available to test this call. Germline values: CDR1 LGHDT, CDR2 YNNKEL (reference sequence). CDR3 length: 20 amino acids. Here the CDR3 reads CASSQDPRLAGGQSYNEQFF.

This sequence joins TRBV7-9 and TRBJ1-4; absent DNA, TCRdb's TRBD1 call cannot be checked. The CDR3 length is 17 residues. Germline loops: CDR1 SEHNR, CDR2 FQNEAQ (reference sequence). This CDR3 is CASSFRDRGRINEKLFF.

The chain couples TRBV7-8 to TRBJ1-3; the D call of TRBD1 rests on TCRdb alone, since no DNA is present to check it. This CDR3 is 17 amino acids long. Per germline, CDR1 SGHVS and CDR2 FQNEAQ. CDR3 region: CASSLWTGASSGNTIYF.

The genes are TRBV6-5 and TRBJ1-1. The germline V gene has CDR1 MNHEY and CDR2 SVGAGI. The CDR3 spans 13 residues. The CDR3 sequence is CASSYSLNTEAFF.